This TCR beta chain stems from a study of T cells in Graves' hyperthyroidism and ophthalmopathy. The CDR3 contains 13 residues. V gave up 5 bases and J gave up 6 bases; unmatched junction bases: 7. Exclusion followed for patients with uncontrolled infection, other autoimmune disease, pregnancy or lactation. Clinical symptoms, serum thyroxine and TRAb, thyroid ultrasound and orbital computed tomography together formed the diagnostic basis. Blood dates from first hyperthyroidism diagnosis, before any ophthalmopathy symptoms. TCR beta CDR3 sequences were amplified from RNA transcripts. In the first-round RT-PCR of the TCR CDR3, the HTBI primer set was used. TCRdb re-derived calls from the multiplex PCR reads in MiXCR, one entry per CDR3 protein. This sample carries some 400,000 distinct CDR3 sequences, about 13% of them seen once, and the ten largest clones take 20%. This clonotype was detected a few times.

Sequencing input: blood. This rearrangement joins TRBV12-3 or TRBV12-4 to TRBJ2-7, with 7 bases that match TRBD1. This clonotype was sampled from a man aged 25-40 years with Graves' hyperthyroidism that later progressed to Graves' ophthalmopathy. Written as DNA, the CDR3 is TGTGCCAGCAGTCTAACAGGGGACGGCGAGCAGTACTTC. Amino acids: CASSLTGDGEQYF.